This T cell receptor beta chain was observed in a study of cytomegalovirus exposure and HLA in healthy donors (TCRdb year 2017). Notes on the research overall: According to an earlier analysis of 587 of the donors, 150 million to 200 million T cells yielded 95 million to 140 million unique TCR beta sequences and 276 Gb of sequence data. Of the 300 to 500 genotyped donors, 81% were placed in the genetic ancestry cluster associated with self-reported Caucasian donors. Alongside the repertoire data, information on donor age, sex, ethnicity and CMV serostatus was compiled. All discovery cohort repertoires had been generated on a single sequencing platform. The later analysis used no new phenotypic data to find candidate immune exposures, relying instead on TCR beta sequences and their occurrence across donors. The T cell repertoires of 666 subjects were profiled by immunosequencing and related to cytomegalovirus serostatus. In a later analysis, previously published TCR beta repertoires from fewer than 750 donors were re-analyzed and high-resolution HLA genotyping was added so that TCR occurrence patterns could be studied. In a later genetic analysis, genome-wide SNP genotypes for about 55% of the roughly 700 donors were used, and that subset was treated as a discovery cohort. Both class I and class II loci were covered by HLA typing, at four-digit resolution. To predict cytomegalovirus infection status, the study combined high-throughput TCR immunosequencing, statistical association of individual TCRs with disease status, and machine learning. Among roughly 400 genotyped donors of the cohort, an average of about 240,000 unique TCR beta nucleotide sequences were sequenced per donor, about a sixth of them non-productive. The number of donors typed differed by locus, with roughly 629-640 for A, B, C, DRB1 and DQB1, about 500 for DQA1, 600 to 610 for DPA1, and over 400 for DPB1. Because of strong linkage in the cohort, roughly five DR-DQ haplotypes were treated as single units for association and clustering. The study aimed to test whether signatures of past pathogen exposure could be identified by cataloging public T cell receptors. About 300 gigabases of sequencing data and tens of millions of unique TCR sequences were included in an early release covering roughly 600 HLA-typed donors. In an earlier analysis of a few hundred of the donors, high-throughput TCR beta sequencing was used to judge whether each TCR beta V gene segment behaved as functional or pseudogenic. A separate validation cohort of roughly 130 different subjects was used in addition to the roughly 620-subject first cohort.

Overall study outcomes, separate from this receptor: According to a later analysis, most CMV-associated TCR beta chains appeared to be HLA-restricted, and the HLA associations seemed to be driven largely by CMV exposure. A later analysis found that TCR association rates varied across HLA loci, with DRB1 alleles showing the most associated TCRs and HLA-C alleles the fewest. Because HLA typing was unavailable for some donors at each locus, only the typed subset was used in association tests. In this cohort, only TCR beta chains were sequenced, and detectable features were limited by the absence of alpha or paired-chain data. Across donors, most TCR sequences were observed very rarely, whereas some public TCRs were present in many individuals. According to the authors, the approach could potentially be generalized to other disease states and immunological phenotypes. When HLA alleles, especially DR and DQ, strongly co-occurred, TCR associations were difficult to assign to individual alleles. Correlated functional status among segregating V segments might be attributable to linkage disequilibrium, but an unknown experimental factor could not be ruled out. Several of the top co-occurrence clusters appeared to be linked to parvovirus B19, influenza, CMV and Epstein-Barr virus, according to a later analysis. Roughly uniform sequencing depth across donors was assumed in presence/absence analyses, although this assumption may not hold. Specific HLA alleles were associated with around 18,000 TCR beta sequences at a false discovery rate of 0.05 in a later analysis. Cytomegalovirus status was reported to be diagnosed by the classifier with high specificity and sensitivity in both the original and validation cohorts. Compared with equally common non-associated chains, HLA-associated TCR beta chains in a later analysis were more clonally expanded and had lower generation probabilities. A further reported finding was that TCR beta sequences accurately predicted the HLA-A and HLA-B alleles for most subjects in the first cohort. A total of 150 to 200 TCR beta chains were listed by the study as associated with cytomegalovirus. An earlier analysis of approximately 600 of the donors showed that most TCR beta V segments appeared in productive rearrangements either about 87% or about 30% of the time, which broadly matched IMGT annotations. A cluster of highly shared sequence variants was judged likely to represent a technical artifact of the sequencing pipeline. In a later genetic analysis, fewer N-insertions in productive TCRs were reported among donors in an Asian-associated ancestry cluster than the approximately 630-donor mean. The 87-base-pair reads could not distinguish some IMGT-functional V segments, including TRBV6-2 and TRBV6-3, so those segments were excluded. An association between a missense DCLRE1C variant and V-gene and J-gene trimming of TCR beta chains was found in a later genetic analysis and replicated in an independent cohort. CMV serostatus was the only immune exposure information available for the cohort. Over 15 rarely observed V segments, including chromosome 9 orphons, were excluded from the earlier analysis of a few hundred of the donors because counts were too low. A few of the identified cytomegalovirus-associated TCR beta chains were confirmed in vitro to be specific for cytomegalovirus antigens.

Comments on this clone: The target of this receptor is not known. No per-base quality is available; no much larger clone lies one base away.

Relative to germline, V is missing 8 bases and J is missing 5 bases, with 5 bases of the junction outside any gene match. Via the germline V gene, CDR1 is MDHEN and CDR2 SYDVKM. The CDR3 has 13 amino acids, counting the end cysteine and phenylalanine. The kept DNA is CDR3 alone, 39 bases in frame from the first base. The library was made by the immunoSEQ multiplex PCR assay. For the multiplex PCR, a mixture combining 60 forward primers for TCR Vbeta segments and 13 reverse primers for TCR Jbeta segments was used. Amplification of the CDR3 region of rearranged TCR beta genes was performed with a multiplex PCR assay on genomic DNA. On the Illumina HiSeq System, the amplified TCR beta libraries were sequenced as 87-base-pair reads. Turning to the authors' computational methods: Across the roughly 640 repertoires, a later analysis counted around 80 million unique TCR beta chains, around 11 million of which were shared by at least two donors. Raw reads were error-corrected and collapsed into unique sequences by a nearest-neighbor algorithm in which closely related sequences were merged to remove PCR and sequencing errors. V, D and J gene segments were assigned by aligning CDR3 sequences to IMGT reference sequences. For a sequence to be retained, at least a six-nucleotide match to both a V gene segment and a J gene segment was required. Rearrangements were called productive when the CDR3 lacked stop codons and stayed in frame with V and J; all others were non-productive. CDR3 was defined by IMGT convention, running from the second conserved V-encoded cysteine to the conserved J-encoded phenylalanine. The earlier analysis of 587 of the donors excluded sequences that lacked an unambiguous match to a single V gene segment. In an earlier analysis of approximately 610 of the donors, V segments were called functional above 56.7% productive rearrangements and were called segregating when the between-donor standard deviation exceeded 5%. A statistical classification framework was developed to diagnose cytomegalovirus status using the catalog of TCR beta chain sequences. A later analysis assigned V and J genes by comparing TCR nucleotide sequences with IMGT/GENE-DB human TR gene sequences. In a later analysis, CDR3 sequences and most-parsimonious VDJ recombination scenarios were assigned using the TCRdist pipeline. In a later analysis, every TCR beta chain was defined by the combination of its CDR3 amino acid sequence and its V-gene family, and reads without a unique V-gene family were dropped. As a way to deal with suspected cross-contamination and a sequencing artifact, a later analysis dropped more than 500 nucleotide sequences that were highly shared and had low generation probability. In a later analysis, a clonal expansion index was calculated for each public chain from normalized within-repertoire ranks of inferred template counts. In a later analysis, generation probabilities were computed with a VDJ recombination model fitted to out-of-frame rearrangements, and the resulting probabilities were checked against IGoR. In a later analysis, hypergeometric tests were used to score TCR-TCR, TCR-HLA and TCR-CMV co-occurrence, with a repertoire-size bias correction applied to TCR pairs. To estimate false discovery rates, a later analysis permuted the HLA or CMV assignments 20 times. In a later analysis, co-occurring TCRs were grouped using DBSCAN, with TCRdist sequence similarity added in when clustering inside HLA-allele-positive subsets. Co-occurrence clustering excluded repertoires with fewer than 30,000 or more than 120,000 public chains, plus five with anomalous nucleotide sharing. TCRdb stores this immuneACCESS table with in-frame sequences only. Part of the clones is absent; in the studies checked, under half of the shortfall reflects unresolved V genes, and no reason is known for the rest. V and J calls and clone size follow that table, whereas D and trimming were derived from the DNA. Present in this sample are about 150,000 clones, around four fifths of which were seen just once. The ten largest clones add up to approximately 1.5% of the sample.

The cohort was made up of roughly 670 healthy bone marrow donors. At the time of sampling, all cohort members were nominally healthy, though unrecorded immune exposures were likely present. The donor was CMV seronegative and belonged to the group of 350 to 400 seronegative cohort members. Each donor provided a peripheral blood sample, and peripheral blood mononuclear cells were used for TCR beta sequencing. Genomic DNA was extracted from the blood cell samples with the Qiagen DNeasy Blood Extraction Kit. The sample taken for sequencing was PBMCs. The rearranged segments are TRBV28 and TRBJ2-5, and 10 junctional nucleotides match TRBD1. The receptor was derived from a male donor in good health and CMV-seronegative. The sequenced DNA: TGTGCCAGCTGGACAGGGGGAATGGAGACCCAGTACTTC. This yields the protein CASWTGGMETQYF.